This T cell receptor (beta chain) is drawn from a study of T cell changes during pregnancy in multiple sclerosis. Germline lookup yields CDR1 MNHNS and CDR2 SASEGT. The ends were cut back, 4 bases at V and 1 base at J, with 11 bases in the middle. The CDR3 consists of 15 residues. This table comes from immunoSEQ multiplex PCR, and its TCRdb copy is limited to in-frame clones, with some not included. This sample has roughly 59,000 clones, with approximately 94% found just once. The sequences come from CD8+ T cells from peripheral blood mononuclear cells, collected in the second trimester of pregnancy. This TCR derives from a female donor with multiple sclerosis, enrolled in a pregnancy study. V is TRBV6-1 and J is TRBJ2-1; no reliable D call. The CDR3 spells CASSAPHKSYNEQFF. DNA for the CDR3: TGTGCCAGCAGTGCGCCACATAAGTCCTACAATGAGCAGTTCTTC.